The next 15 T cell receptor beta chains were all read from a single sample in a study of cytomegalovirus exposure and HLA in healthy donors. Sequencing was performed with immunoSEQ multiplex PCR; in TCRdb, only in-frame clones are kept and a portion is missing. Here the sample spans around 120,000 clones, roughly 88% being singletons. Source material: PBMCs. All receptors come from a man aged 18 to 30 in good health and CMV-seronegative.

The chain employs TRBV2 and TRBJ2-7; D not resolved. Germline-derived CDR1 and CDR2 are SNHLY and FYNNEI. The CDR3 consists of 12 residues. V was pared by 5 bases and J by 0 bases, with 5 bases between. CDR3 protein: CASSYSSYEQYF. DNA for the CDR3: TGTGCCAGCAGTTACAGCTCCTACGAGCAGTACTTC.

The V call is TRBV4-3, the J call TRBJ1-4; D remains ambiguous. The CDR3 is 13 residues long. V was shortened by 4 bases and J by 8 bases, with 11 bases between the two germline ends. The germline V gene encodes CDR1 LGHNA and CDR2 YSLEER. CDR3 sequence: CASSRGGREKLFF. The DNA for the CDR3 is TGCGCCAGCAGCCGGGGAGGGAGAGAAAAACTGTTTTTT.

The CDR3 spells CASSLVSGRSYEQYF. The DNA for the CDR3 is TGTGCCAGCAGCTTGGTTAGCGGGAGGTCCTACGAGCAGTACTTC. This sequence joins TRBV5-6 and TRBJ2-7; TRBD2 matches 10 bases. The germline V gene encodes CDR1 SGHDT and CDR2 YYEEEE. This CDR3 comprises 15 residues. The junction had 1 base not matched to a gene; V was cut back by 0 bases and J by 1 base.

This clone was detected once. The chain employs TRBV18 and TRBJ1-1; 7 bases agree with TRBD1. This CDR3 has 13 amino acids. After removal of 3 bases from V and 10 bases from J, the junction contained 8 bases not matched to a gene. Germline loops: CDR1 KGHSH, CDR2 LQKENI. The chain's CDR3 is CASSPTGTGVAFF. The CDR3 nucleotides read TGTGCCAGCTCACCGACAGGGACCGGTGTAGCTTTCTTT. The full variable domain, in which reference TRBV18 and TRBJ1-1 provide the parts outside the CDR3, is NAGVMQNPRHLVRRRGQEARLRCSPMKGHSHVYWYRQLPEEGLKFMVYLQKENIIDESGMPKERFSAEFPKEGPSILRIQQVVRGDSAAYFCASSPTGTGVAFFGQGTRLTVV.

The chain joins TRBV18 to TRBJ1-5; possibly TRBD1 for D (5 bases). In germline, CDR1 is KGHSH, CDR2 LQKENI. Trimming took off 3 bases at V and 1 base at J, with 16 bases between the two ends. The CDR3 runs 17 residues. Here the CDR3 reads CASSPTVFSGSNQPQHF. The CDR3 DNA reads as TGTGCCAGCTCACCGACAGTTTTCTCAGGGAGCAATCAGCCCCAGCATTTT.

This chain's CDR3 is CASSFIDRQNSPLHF. In nucleotides, the CDR3 is TGTGCCAGCAGTTTTATAGACAGACAAAATTCACCCCTCCACTTT. V is TRBV27 and J is TRBJ1-6, with a possible D match to TRBD1 (5 bases). Germline values: CDR1 MNHEY, CDR2 SMNVEV (reference sequence). Deletions cut 3 bases from V and 7 bases from J, with 13 bases between. This CDR3 region has 15 residues.

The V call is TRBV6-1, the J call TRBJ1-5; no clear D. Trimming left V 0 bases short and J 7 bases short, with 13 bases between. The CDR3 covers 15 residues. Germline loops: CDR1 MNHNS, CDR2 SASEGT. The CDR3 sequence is CASSEAAGREQPQHF. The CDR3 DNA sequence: TGTGCCAGCAGTGAAGCTGCGGGCCGGGAGCAGCCCCAGCATTTT.

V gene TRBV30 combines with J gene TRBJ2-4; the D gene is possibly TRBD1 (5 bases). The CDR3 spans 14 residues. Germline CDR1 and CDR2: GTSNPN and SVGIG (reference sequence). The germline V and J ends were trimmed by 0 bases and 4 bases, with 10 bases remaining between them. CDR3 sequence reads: CAWSVMDTKNIQYF. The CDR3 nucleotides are TGTGCCTGGAGTGTGATGGACACAAAAAACATTCAGTACTTC.

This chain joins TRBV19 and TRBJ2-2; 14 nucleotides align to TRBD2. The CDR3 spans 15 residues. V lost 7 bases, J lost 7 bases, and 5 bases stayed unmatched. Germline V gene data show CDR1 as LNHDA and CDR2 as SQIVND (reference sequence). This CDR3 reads CASTGTSGGIGELFF. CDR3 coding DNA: TGTGCCAGTACCGGGACTAGCGGGGGTATCGGGGAGCTGTTTTTT.

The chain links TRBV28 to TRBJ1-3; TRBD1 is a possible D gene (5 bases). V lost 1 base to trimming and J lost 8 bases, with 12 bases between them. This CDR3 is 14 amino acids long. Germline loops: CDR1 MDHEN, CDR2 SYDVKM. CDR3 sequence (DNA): TGTGCCAGCAGTTTATATCGACAGTCGGACACCATATATTTT. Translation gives CASSLYRQSDTIYF.

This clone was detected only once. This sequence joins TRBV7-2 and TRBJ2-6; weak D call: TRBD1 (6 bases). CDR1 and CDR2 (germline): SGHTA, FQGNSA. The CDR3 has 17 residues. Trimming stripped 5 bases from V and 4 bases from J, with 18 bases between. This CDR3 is CASSPRLQGSGANVLTF. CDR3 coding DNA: TGTGCCAGCAGCCCGAGACTACAGGGCTCCGGGGCCAACGTCCTGACTTTC.

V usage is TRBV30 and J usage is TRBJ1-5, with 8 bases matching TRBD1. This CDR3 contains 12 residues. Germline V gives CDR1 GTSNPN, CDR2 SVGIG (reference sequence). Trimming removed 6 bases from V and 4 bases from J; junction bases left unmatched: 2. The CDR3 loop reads CACDRGNQPQHF. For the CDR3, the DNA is TGTGCCTGTGACAGGGGAAATCAGCCCCAGCATTTT.

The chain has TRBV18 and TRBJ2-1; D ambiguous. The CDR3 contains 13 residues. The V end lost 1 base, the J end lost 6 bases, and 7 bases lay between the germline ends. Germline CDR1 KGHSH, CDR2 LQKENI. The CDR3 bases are TGTGCCAGCTCACCACGTGCGGTCAATGAGCAGTTCTTC. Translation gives CASSPRAVNEQFF.

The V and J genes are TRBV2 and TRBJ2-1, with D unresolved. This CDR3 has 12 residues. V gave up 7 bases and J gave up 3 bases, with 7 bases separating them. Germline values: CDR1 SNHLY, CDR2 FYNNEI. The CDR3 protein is CASTTDYNEQFF. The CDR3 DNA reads TGTGCCAGCACCACAGACTACAATGAGCAGTTCTTC. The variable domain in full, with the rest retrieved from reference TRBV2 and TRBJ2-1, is EPEVTQTPSHQVTQMGQEVILRCVPISNHLYFYWYRQILGQKVEFLVSFYNNEISEKSEIFDDQFSVERPDGSNFTLKIRSTKLEDSAMYFCASTTDYNEQFFGPGTRLTVL.

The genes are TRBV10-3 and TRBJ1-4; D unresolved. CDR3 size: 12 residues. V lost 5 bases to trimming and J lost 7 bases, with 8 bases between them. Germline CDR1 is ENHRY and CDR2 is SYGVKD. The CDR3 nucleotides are TGTGCCATCAGTTGGCGGGGTGAAAAACTGTTTTTT. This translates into CAISWRGEKLFF.